This T cell receptor (beta chain) originates from a study of blood T cell repertoires in COVID-19. CDR3 length: 18 residues. Germline CDR1 MGHRA, CDR2 YSYEKL. The junction had 10 bases not matched to a gene; V was cut back by 3 bases and J by 0 bases. Using immunoSEQ multiplex PCR, the repertoire was profiled, and TCRdb retains in-frame clones only, with some absent. The data hold 300,000 to 400,000 clones, with more than 70% observed a single time. The receptor was derived from a man between 25 and 39 years old with active or convalescent COVID-19. Source material: peripheral blood. The gene calls are TRBV4-1 and TRBJ2-1, with 8 bases matching TRBD2. The chain's CDR3 is CASSHIPASGSSYNEQFF. The CDR3 bases are TGCGCCAGCAGCCACATCCCGGCGAGCGGGAGCTCCTACAATGAGCAGTTCTTC.